This T cell receptor beta chain appears in the sequencing data of a study of blood T cell repertoires in COVID-19. Looking at the study overall: The origin of the acute and convalescent COVID-19 samples was the United States, Italy and Spain. Sources were T cells, B-cell-depleted T cells, or PBMCs; the material itself was cDNA or gDNA.

The V gene's germline CDR1 is KGHSH and CDR2 LQKENI. The CDR3 consists of 17 residues. The J segment lost 4 bases and the V segment lost 1 base, leaving 8 bases of the junction unmatched. In the study's own analysis: Reference gene primer amplification gave nucleated cell count estimates. Profiled with immunoSEQ multiplex PCR; TCRdb holds only in-frame clones, not every one. V and J calls and clone size are as listed in that table; D and trimming were resolved from the DNA. The data contain 100,000 to 150,000 clones, under 85% of them seen just once; the ten biggest clones take up roughly 10%. The sample was peripheral blood. The clonotype was recovered from a man in his forties with active or convalescent COVID-19. The rearrangement joins TRBV18 to TRBJ2-5; TRBD1 matches at 11 bases. CDR3 residues: CASSPLGKGTGGETQYF. The CDR3 DNA follows: TGTGCCAGCTCACCACTCGGGAAAGGGACAGGGGGAGAGACCCAGTACTTC.